The rows below give T cell receptor beta chains drawn from one sample of a study of cytomegalovirus exposure and HLA in healthy donors. The assay was immunoSEQ multiplex PCR, and TCRdb's table has in-frame clones only and misses some. The table has around 200,000 clones, around 83% seen once. The sequenced material came from PBMCs. The receptors were sampled from a middle-aged man in good health and CMV-seronegative. Each CDR3 is given with its conserved first and last residue. A D gene is named only where the DNA matches it firmly. Not every row has a clone size; where given, it reads once, few, many or a size class.

j_gene: TRBJ2-5; v_gene: TRBV7-9; abundance: NA; d_gene: TRBD2; len: 15; CDR3nt: TGTTCCAGCACCGCCTCGGGAACGGGGGGGGAGACCCAGTACTTC; CDR3aa: CSSTASGTGGETQYF
j_gene: TRBJ1-2; v_gene: TRBV10-3; abundance: NA; d_gene: NA; len: 12; CDR3nt: TGTGCCATTAGTGAGGGGGGAGGGGGCTACACCTTC; CDR3aa: CAISEGGGGYTF
j_gene: TRBJ1-2; v_gene: TRBV6-5; abundance: NA; d_gene: NA; len: 12; CDR3nt: TGTGCCAGCAGTTACGGGCAGGGTGGCTACACCTTC; CDR3aa: CASSYGQGGYTF
j_gene: TRBJ2-3; v_gene: TRBV9; abundance: NA; d_gene: TRBD2; len: 17; CDR3nt: TGTGCCAGCAGCGCCCGCAGCGGGAGAACTAGCACAGATACGCAGTATTTT; CDR3aa: CASSARSGRTSTDTQYF
j_gene: TRBJ1-1; v_gene: TRBV19; abundance: NA; d_gene: NA; len: 13; CDR3nt: TGTGCCAGTAGTTTACAGGGATACACTGAAGCTTTCTTT; CDR3aa: CASSLQGYTEAFF
j_gene: TRBJ1-3; v_gene: TRBV9; abundance: once; d_gene: TRBD1; len: 14; CDR3nt: TGTGCCAGCAGCGGGACAGGAGCTGGAAACACCATATATTTT; CDR3aa: CASSGTGAGNTIYF
j_gene: TRBJ2-7; v_gene: TRBV5-8; abundance: NA; d_gene: NA; len: 14; CDR3nt: TGTGCCAGCAGCTTGGGACAATCGGTAAACGAGCAGTACTTC; CDR3aa: CASSLGQSVNEQYF
j_gene: TRBJ2-1; v_gene: TRBV9; abundance: NA; d_gene: NA; len: 15; CDR3nt: TGTGCCAGCAGCGGGGGGCAGGGAGGGAGGGATGAGCAGTTCTTC; CDR3aa: CASSGGQGGRDEQFF
j_gene: TRBJ2-1; v_gene: TRBV19; abundance: few; d_gene: TRBD2; len: 14; CDR3nt: TGTGCCACCTCCGGGACTAGCGACACCAATGAGCAGTTCTTC; CDR3aa: CATSGTSDTNEQFF
j_gene: TRBJ2-2; v_gene: TRBV7-2; abundance: NA; d_gene: NA; len: 12; CDR3nt: TGTGCCAGCAGCTCCGGTGTAGGGGAGCTGTTTTTT; CDR3aa: CASSSGVGELFF